One sample yielded the 28 T cell receptor beta chains listed below, sequenced in a study of blood T cells in healthy people across ages. The use of a sample-barcoded 5' primer and a J-beta primer mix characterized a second PCR of roughly 6 to 12 cycles. MiXCR, applied by TCRdb to the 5' RACE reads, yields one record per CDR3 protein. This sample carries more than 1.4 million distinct CDR3 sequences, 40% to 50% of them seen once, and the ten largest clones take 7.9%. The source material was blood. The receptors stem from a woman under 30 in good health.

The chain recombines TRBV5-8 with TRBJ2-1; D is tentatively TRBD1 or TRBD2 (5 bases each). This CDR3 has 15 residues. CDR1 and CDR2 (germline): SGHTS, YDEGEE. Deletions cut 1 base from V and 4 bases from J, with 12 bases between. CDR3 DNA: TGTGCCAGCAGCTTGACAGGTTCGGGGTACAATGAGCAGTTCTTC. Its protein product is CASSLTGSGYNEQFF.

The V call is TRBV28, the J call TRBJ1-1; possibly TRBD1 for D (5 bases). CDR3 length: 13 residues. V shed 7 bases and J shed 3 bases, with 12 bases lying between them. The germline gives CDR1 MDHEN, CDR2 SYDVKM. DNA for the CDR3: TGTGCCAGCAAGCCACTGGGGGACACTGAAGCTTTCTTT. This codes for CASKPLGDTEAFF.

This clonotype has just a few counts. The V gene is TRBV18, the J gene TRBJ1-1; D is unclear. Germline CDR1 is KGHSH and CDR2 is LQKENI. CDR3 size: 14 residues. Trimming shortened V by 3 bases and J by 10 bases, and 18 bases separated the two germline ends. CDR3 sequence reads: CASSPPPSGSGAFF. The CDR3 DNA sequence: TGTGCCAGCTCACCCCCGCCGTCCGGGTCGGGAGCTTTCTTT.

This clonotype was seen a handful of times. V is TRBV28 and J is TRBJ2-7; maybe TRBD1 (6 bases). CDR1 is MDHEN and CDR2 is SYDVKM in the germline V gene. The CDR3 contains 12 residues. Trimming removed 10 bases from V and 2 bases from J, with 12 bases in between. The CDR3 nucleotides are TGTGCCACCGGACAGTCTACCTACGAGCAGTACTTC. Protein sequence: CATGQSTYEQYF.

As to this clonotype: A read error may account for a junction end that differs from germline. This rearrangement joins TRBV27 to TRBJ2-7, with D perhaps TRBD2 (6 bases). Germline CDR1 is MNHEY and CDR2 is SMNVEV (reference sequence). CDR3 length equals 16 residues. CDR3 coding DNA: TGTGCCGGCAGTTTATCGGGGGACGGCTACTCCTACGAGCAGTACTTC. Translated, it gives CAGSLSGDGYSYEQYF.

This chain uses TRBV10-3 with TRBJ1-5, with TRBD1 identical over 8 bases. This CDR3 comprises 16 residues. Germline V lookup: CDR1 ENHRY, CDR2 SYGVKD. The V gene end was trimmed by 0 bases and the J gene end by 5 bases; junction bases not matched to a gene: 6. CDR3 nucleotides: TGTGCCATCAGTGAGTCGGACAGGGAATGGGATCAGCCCCAGCATTTT. It codes for CAISESDREWDQPQHF.

The V call is TRBV20-1, the J call TRBJ2-1, with D possibly matching TRBD2 (7 bases). In germline, CDR1 is DFQATT, CDR2 SNEGSKA (reference sequence). V gave up 6 bases and J gave up 7 bases, with 13 bases separating them. This CDR3 contains 12 residues. The CDR3 loop reads CSAKEGGNEQFF. The CDR3 DNA is TGCAGTGCAAAAGAGGGGGGGAATGAGCAGTTCTTC.

The chain combines TRBV4-1 with TRBJ2-3; D remains unclear. V lost 2 bases, J lost 0 bases, and 9 bases lay in between. Germline values: CDR1 MGHRA, CDR2 YSYEKL. This CDR3 is 15 amino acids long. CDR3 sequence: CASSQLVLSTDTQYF. Written as DNA, the CDR3 is TGCGCCAGCAGCCAATTGGTCCTTAGCACAGATACGCAGTATTTT.

The CDR3, as DNA: TGCAGTGCACCGGGGGCCCATGGCTACACCTTC. It yields the protein CSAPGAHGYTF. The rearrangement joins TRBV20-1 to TRBJ1-2; D is possibly TRBD1 (6 bases). V dropped 6 bases and J dropped 6 bases, with 11 bases sitting between them. The CDR3 spans 11 residues. CDR1 is DFQATT, CDR2 SNEGSKA, per germline (reference sequence).

The rearrangement uses TRBV7-9 and TRBJ2-7, with 7 bases matching TRBD2. V lost 7 bases to trimming and J lost 6 bases; unmatched junction nucleotides: 18. Per germline, CDR1 SEHNR and CDR2 FQNEAQ (reference sequence). CDR3 length: 16 amino acids. The CDR3 DNA reads TGTGCCAGCACCCGATCTGGGGGAGGGTACTCGGGCGAGCAGTACTTC. Protein product: CASTRSGGGYSGEQYF.

CDR3 protein: CSVVALSDREQYF. CDR3 nucleotides: TGCAGCGTTGTGGCCTTGTCGGATAGAGAGCAGTACTTC. This chain joins TRBV29-1 and TRBJ2-5, with D uncertain. V gave up 4 bases and J gave up 11 bases, with 20 bases separating them. This CDR3 spans 13 amino acids. Germline V gives CDR1 SQVTM, CDR2 ANQGSEA.

The gene calls are TRBV5-5 and TRBJ2-1, with 11 nucleotides matching TRBD1. The V segment lost 2 bases and the J segment 0 bases; nucleotides outside the gene matches: 1. Germline V gene lookup returns CDR1 SGHKS and CDR2 YYEKEE (reference sequence). This CDR3 is built from 16 residues. CDR3 nucleotides: TGTGCCAGCAGCTTCGGACAGGGGGCCTCCTACAATGAGCAGTTCTTC. Translating it yields CASSFGQGASYNEQFF.

The sample holds a few counts of this clonotype. CDR3 in amino acids: CASSWGIGQGVNEQFF. The CDR3 nucleotides read TGCGCCAGCAGCTGGGGAATAGGACAGGGGGTGAATGAGCAGTTCTTC. The rearrangement uses TRBV5-1 and TRBJ2-1; 10 bases fit TRBD1. Looked up from germline, CDR1 is SGHRS and CDR2 is YFSETQ. After removal of 3 bases from V and 7 bases from J, the junction contained 10 bases not matched to a gene. This CDR3 contains 16 residues.

The chain recombines TRBV20-1 with TRBJ1-3; no firm D call. The ends were cut back, 3 bases at V and 0 bases at J, with 9 bases in the middle. CDR3 size: 14 residues. CDR1 is DFQATT and CDR2 is SNEGSKA in the germline V gene (reference sequence). CDR3 sequence (DNA): TGCAGTGCTAGGAGGGCTATCTCTGGAAACACCATATATTTT. Protein product: CSARRAISGNTIYF.

This clonotype was observed a single time. The chain couples TRBV5-1 to TRBJ2-5, with 9 bases matching TRBD1. Unmatched junction bases numbered 21, after V lost 4 bases and J lost 11 bases. The CDR3 has 17 residues. Germline V lookup: CDR1 SGHRS, CDR2 YFSETQ. The DNA of the CDR3 is TGCGCCAGCAGCAGACTAACAGGGGGCGAATCCGGCAATGAGCAGTACTTC. It translates to CASSRLTGGESGNEQYF.

This clonotype was counted a few times. The chain is built from TRBV4-1 and TRBJ1-2, with TRBD1 matching over 9 bases. The junction had 11 bases not matched to a gene; V was cut back by 6 bases and J by 3 bases. The CDR3 is 16 amino acids. CDR1 and CDR2 from the germline V gene are MGHRA and YSYEKL. The CDR3 region is CASRKQGASIDYGYTF. The CDR3 nucleotides are TGCGCCAGCAGAAAACAGGGGGCGTCTATAGACTATGGCTACACCTTC.

This clonotype was observed a single time. V gene TRBV6-5 combines with J gene TRBJ1-1; D is perhaps TRBD1 (6 bases). The length of the CDR3 is 13 residues. V shed 5 bases and J shed 5 bases, with 12 bases lying between them. The V gene's germline CDR1 is MNHEY and CDR2 SVGAGI. The CDR3 DNA is TGTGCCAGCAGTCCAGGACAGCGGACTGAAGCTTTCTTT. It specifies CASSPGQRTEAFF.

On this clonotype itself: This clone may be a read error of a much larger clone one base away. The CDR3 sequence is CSVEDNYNEQYF. The CDR3, as DNA: TGCAGCGTTGAAGATAACTACAATGAGCAGTACTTC. J is TRBJ2-7 and V is TRBV29-1, with no clear D. V was trimmed by 0 bases and J by 7 bases, leaving 10 bases between them. Germline loops: CDR1 SQVTM, CDR2 ANQGSEA. The CDR3 is 12 residues long.

The chain carries TRBV2 and TRBJ2-7, with TRBD1 matching 12 bases. The CDR3 has 15 residues. Germline V gene data show CDR1 as SNHLY and CDR2 as FYNNEI. Trimming removed 7 bases from V and 5 bases from J; junction bases left unmatched: 9. The CDR3 coding sequence is TGTGCCAGCAAGGTGGTGGGACAGGGGGCGCACGAGCAGTACTTC. This translates into CASKVVGQGAHEQYF.

This chain uses TRBV29-1 with TRBJ2-4; 13 bases match TRBD2. Germline trimming cut 6 bases from V and 13 bases from J; bases unmatched to any gene: 15. This CDR3 has 15 residues. The germline V gene encodes CDR1 SQVTM and CDR2 ANQGSEA. Written as DNA, the CDR3 is TGCAGCGTCCGAGTCGGACTAGCGGGGGACAATGAGCAGTACTTC. Encoded protein: CSVRVGLAGDNEQYF.

Ten or more counts support this clonotype. CDR3 sequence reads: CASSLGGDYNEQFF. The CDR3 nucleotides read TGCGCCAGCAGCTTGGGGGGAGACTACAATGAGCAGTTCTTC. The gene calls are TRBV5-1 and TRBJ2-1; a possible D gene is TRBD2 (5 bases). Trimming shortened V by 0 bases and J by 3 bases, and 7 bases separated the two germline ends. The CDR3 runs 14 residues. Per germline, CDR1 SGHRS and CDR2 YFSETQ.

This chain connects TRBV7-9 to TRBJ2-5; 12 nucleotides agree with TRBD2. CDR1 and CDR2 (germline): SEHNR, FQNEAQ (reference sequence). Trimming took 4 bases from V and 5 from J; bases not matched to a gene: 5. The CDR3 covers 15 residues. CDR3 region: CASSSGLAGSETQYF. The CDR3 nucleotides read TGTGCCAGCAGCTCAGGACTAGCGGGGAGCGAGACCCAGTACTTC.

The V call is TRBV27, the J call TRBJ1-2; D unresolved. The CDR3 length is 15 residues. V dropped 3 bases and J dropped 4 bases, with 15 bases sitting between them. The germline V gene encodes CDR1 MNHEY and CDR2 SMNVEV (reference sequence). For the CDR3, the DNA is TGTGCCAGCAGTTTGGGAACATCCGCTCCCTATGGCTACACCTTC. This codes for CASSLGTSAPYGYTF.

The chain is built from TRBV9 and TRBJ1-2; D remains ambiguous. Trimming stripped 4 bases from V and 2 bases from J, with 12 bases between. CDR3 length equals 14 residues. Per germline, CDR1 SGDLS and CDR2 YYNGEE. This CDR3 is CASSPLVANYGYTF. CDR3 nucleotides: TGTGCCAGCAGCCCATTGGTCGCGAACTATGGCTACACCTTC.

This clonotype was seen a few times. The chain couples TRBV20-1 to TRBJ2-3; D remains unclear. Germline values: CDR1 DFQATT, CDR2 SNEGSKA (reference sequence). The CDR3 sequence is 13 residues long. Deletions cut 4 bases from V and 0 bases from J, with 8 bases between. The CDR3 nucleotides are TGCAGTGCTACGAGGCAGAGCACAGATACGCAGTATTTT. It translates to CSATRQSTDTQYF.

On this clonotype itself: A much larger clone lies one base from this, so it may be a read error. The chain joins TRBV3-1 to TRBJ1-5; D is ambiguous. From germline, CDR1 is LGHDT and CDR2 YNNKEL (reference sequence). The CDR3 loop spans 13 amino acids. In DNA form, the CDR3 reads TGTGCCGGCAGCCAAGATATCGGTCAGCCCCAGCATTTT. Residues: CAGSQDIGQPQHF.

V gene TRBV27 combines with J gene TRBJ2-7; D gene ambiguous. Germline assignment: CDR1 MNHEY and CDR2 SMNVEV (reference sequence). V was clipped by 1 base and J by 4 bases, with 14 bases between them. The CDR3 contains 15 residues. The CDR3 bases are TGTGCCAGCAGTTTATGGAACAGCAGATTATACGAGCAGTACTTC. Its translation: CASSLWNSRLYEQYF.

Points on this clonotype: A far larger clone is only one base removed, so a read error is likely. The chain employs TRBV6-2 or TRBV6-3 and TRBJ2-7; D remains unclear. The J call may be incorrect, as the DNA end agrees better with TRBJ2-5. Germline values: CDR1 MNHEY, CDR2 SVGEGT. The CDR3 consists of 11 residues. CDR3 region: CASSCLETQYF. CDR3 DNA sequence: TGTGCCAGCAGTTGTTTGGAGACCCAGTACTTC.